The entry that follows covers one T cell receptor (beta chain) sequence. The CDR3 is made up of 15 amino acids. Germline V gene lookup returns CDR1 SQVTM and CDR2 ANQGSEA. TCR beta libraries carry UMIs added by 5'RACE template switching. No DNA is given; TCRdb re-called the 5' RACE reads and lists each CDR3 protein once. The sample has 500,000 or so distinct CDR3 sequences, and its top ten clones hold roughly 3.4%. This specimen belongs to a study of T cells expressing NK-cell markers. The sample consisted of blood T cells: a sorted CD56 or NKG2C T cell subset, CD4+ or CD8+ T cells, or bulk PBMC T cells (not recorded which). The chain is built from TRBV29-1 and TRBJ2-3; TCRdb names TRBD1, which stays unverified in the absence of DNA. The receptor was isolated from a man in his late teens or twenties in good health. CDR3 sequence reads: CSAQQRTGGTDTQYF.